Following are 28 T cell receptor beta chains from one sample sequenced in a study of blood T cell repertoires in COVID-19. The repertoire was sequenced with immunoSEQ multiplex PCR; TCRdb's copy has only in-frame clones and lacks some. The sample consists of fewer than 200,000 clones, roughly 86% of them appearing once. The specimen sequenced was peripheral blood. These receptors originate from a woman aged 55-69 years who had recovered from COVID-19.

This clone has only a few counts. In DNA, the CDR3 is TGTGCCAGCAGCGCCGGGACTAGCGGGGGGCTCACAGATACGCAGTATTTT. Protein: CASSAGTSGGLTDTQYF. This chain links TRBV6-4 with TRBJ2-3, with TRBD2 matching over 15 bases. The CDR3 is 17 amino acids. In germline, CDR1 is MRHNA, CDR2 SNTAGT. Trimming cost V 6 bases and J 2 bases; bases outside gene matches: 6.

This chain joins TRBV7-8 and TRBJ2-1, with D possibly TRBD2 on 7 matching bases. This CDR3 spans 15 amino acids. Trimming left V 0 bases short and J 6 bases short, with 12 bases between. Germline assignment: CDR1 SGHVS and CDR2 FQNEAQ. CDR3 residues: CASSLAGGLPNEQFF. CDR3 nucleotide sequence: TGTGCCAGCAGCTTAGCGGGGGGGCTCCCCAATGAGCAGTTCTTC.

V usage is TRBV6-1 and J usage is TRBJ1-5; weak D call: TRBD1 (5 bases). Germline CDR1 MNHNS, CDR2 SASEGT. CDR3 size: 14 residues. Trimming stripped 2 bases from V and 4 bases from J, with 9 bases between. The CDR3 is CASSERDSNQPQHF. Written as DNA, the CDR3 is TGTGCCAGCAGTGAAAGGGACTCAAATCAGCCCCAGCATTTT.

The chain has TRBV7-3 and TRBJ1-6; maybe TRBD1 (6 bases). From germline, CDR1 is SGHTA and CDR2 FQGTGA. The CDR3 has 15 amino acids. V dropped 3 bases and J dropped 6 bases, with 12 bases sitting between them. Written as DNA, the CDR3 is TGTGCCAGCAGCTTGCAGGGGCCGACTAATTCACCCCTCCACTTT. Amino acids: CASSLQGPTNSPLHF. The entire variable domain, with the rest obtained from reference TRBV7-3 and TRBJ1-6, is as follows: GAGVSQTPSNKVTEKGKYVELRCDPISGHTALYWYRQSLGQGPEFLIYFQGTGAADDSGLPNDRFFAVRPEGSVSTLKIQRTERGDSAVYLCASSLQGPTNSPLHFGNGTRLTVT.

The chain joins TRBV5-1 to TRBJ1-3; no clear D gene. The CDR3 has 17 residues. Trimming took off 2 bases at V and 2 bases at J, with 17 bases between the two ends. Per the germline V gene, CDR1 is SGHRS and CDR2 is YFSETQ. For the CDR3, the DNA is TGCGCCAGCAGCTTACACGTCGGGGTTGAAGCTGGAAACACCATATATTTT. Protein: CASSLHVGVEAGNTIYF.

This clone occurred once. The rearrangement links TRBV29-1 to TRBJ2-7, with 9 bases matching TRBD2. The CDR3 length is 18 residues. The V gene's germline CDR1 is SQVTM and CDR2 ANQGSEA. The V segment lost 6 bases and the J segment 2 bases; nucleotides outside the gene matches: 20. In DNA form, the CDR3 reads TGCAGCGTCATCCCTTTAAGCGGGGGGACGCCCTCAACCTACGAGCAGTACTTC. It codes for CSVIPLSGGTPSTYEQYF.

J is TRBJ2-2 and V is TRBV2, with 11 nucleotides matching TRBD1. Germline lookup yields CDR1 SNHLY and CDR2 FYNNEI. The CDR3 has 15 residues. The V segment lost 6 bases and the J segment 4 bases; nucleotides outside the gene matches: 4. The CDR3 loop is CASRGQGVGTGELFF. The CDR3 DNA is TGTGCCAGCAGGGGACAGGGGGTGGGCACCGGGGAGCTGTTTTTT.

This clone was found many times. This sequence joins TRBV25-1 and TRBJ1-4; TRBD1 might be the D (6 bases). V gave up 2 bases and J gave up 2 bases, with 9 bases separating them. Germline CDR1 is MGHDK and CDR2 is SYGVNS. This CDR3 has 15 residues. This CDR3 reads CASSEAQGTNEKLFF. In nucleotides, the CDR3 is TGTGCCAGCAGTGAAGCCCAGGGGACTAATGAAAAACTGTTTTTT. Full variable domain (rest looked up from reference TRBV25-1 and TRBJ1-4): EADIYQTPRYLVIGTGKKITLECSQTMGHDKMYWYQQDPGMELHLIHYSYGVNSTEKGDLSSESTVSRIRTEHFPLTLESARPSHTSQYLCASSEAQGTNEKLFFGSGTQLSVL.

This chain links TRBV3-1 (or the pseudogene TRBV3-2) with TRBJ2-3; 7 bases are shared with TRBD2. Germline loops: CDR1 LGHDT, CDR2 YNNKEL (reference sequence). V dropped 3 bases and J dropped 9; count of bases not matched to a gene: 9. The CDR3 is 14 amino acids. In nucleotides, the CDR3 is TGTGCCAGCAGCCAGGGGACTATCAGGAGCACGCAGTATTTT. Amino acid sequence: CASSQGTIRSTQYF.

This clone was seen just once. The V gene is TRBV27, the J gene TRBJ1-1, with no clear D. The V gene's germline CDR1 is MNHEY and CDR2 SMNVEV (reference sequence). V shed 3 bases and J shed 1 base, with 9 bases lying between them. This CDR3 has 14 amino acids. The CDR3 region is CASSFGGGNTEAFF. The CDR3 DNA reads as TGTGCCAGCAGTTTTGGTGGAGGGAACACTGAAGCTTTCTTT.

This rearrangement joins TRBV6-5 to TRBJ2-7, with TRBD2 as a possible D gene (6 bases). From germline, CDR1 is MNHEY and CDR2 SVGAGI. Trimming cost V 10 bases and J 2 bases, with 18 bases left between them. This CDR3 is built from 14 residues. Here the CDR3 reads CANTFGGSTYEQYF. The CDR3 nucleotides read TGTGCCAACACGTTCGGGGGATCCACCTACGAGCAGTACTTC.

The chain links TRBV27 to TRBJ1-2; 8 nucleotides line up with TRBD1. Trimming at V came to 4 bases and at J to 6 bases, leaving 4 bases not matched to a gene. Germline V gene sequence: CDR1 MNHEY, CDR2 SMNVEV (reference sequence). This CDR3 has 13 amino acids. The CDR3 nucleotides are TGTGCCAGCAGTTCCAGGGGGCGGGATGGCTACACCTTC. This translates into CASSSRGRDGYTF.

The chain combines TRBV5-6 with TRBJ2-5, with a possible D match to TRBD2 (6 bases). The germline CDR1 and CDR2 sequences are SGHDT and YYEEEE. The CDR3 extends over 15 amino acids. V was cut by 4 bases and J by 2 bases, with 15 bases left in between. CDR3 region: CASSGAGTSQETQYF. CDR3 bases: TGTGCCAGCAGCGGCGCCGGGACTTCTCAAGAGACCCAGTACTTC.

The V call is TRBV27, the J call TRBJ2-7; D is possibly TRBD1 (6 bases). V dropped 6 bases and J dropped 7 bases, with 19 bases sitting between them. This CDR3 region has 14 residues. Germline CDR1 reads MNHEY; CDR2 reads SMNVEV (reference sequence). CDR3 amino acids: CASRGVTGRGEQYF. CDR3 DNA sequence: TGTGCCAGCAGAGGCGTCACAGGGCGAGGAGAGCAGTACTTC.

The chain combines TRBV5-1 with TRBJ1-6; TRBD1 matches at 7 bases. Germline V gene sequence: CDR1 SGHRS, CDR2 YFSETQ. After removal of 2 bases from V and 7 bases from J, the junction contained 6 bases not matched to a gene. The CDR3 consists of 15 residues. The CDR3 sequence: CASSFSRGKNSPLHF. As DNA, the CDR3 is TGCGCCAGCAGCTTCAGCAGGGGGAAAAATTCACCCCTCCACTTT.

The chain has TRBV5-1 and TRBJ1-2, with 8 bases matching TRBD1. CDR1 and CDR2 (germline): SGHRS, YFSETQ. Trimming at V came to 4 bases and at J to 6 bases, leaving 11 bases not matched to a gene. The CDR3 is 15 amino acids. The CDR3 DNA reads TGCGCCAGCAGCCGCCGCGCAGGGGGCGTTAATGGCTACACCTTC. It translates to CASSRRAGGVNGYTF.

This clone was counted a single time. The gene calls are TRBV9 and TRBJ1-1, with D maybe TRBD1 (5 bases). The V gene lost 4 bases and the J gene lost 4 bases, with 14 bases spanning the gap. Germline CDR1 SGDLS, CDR2 YYNGEE. This CDR3 region has 14 residues. The CDR3 nucleotides read TGTGCCAGCAGCTTCCTAGGGGTGGGCACTGAAGCTTTCTTT. Protein sequence: CASSFLGVGTEAFF.

In nucleotides, the CDR3 is TGCGCCAGCAGCCAAGGATGGGCGCCCACCGGGGAGCTGTTTTTT. Translating gives CASSQGWAPTGELFF. This sequence joins TRBV4-1 and TRBJ2-2; no clear D. Germline V gene data show CDR1 as MGHRA and CDR2 as YSYEKL. The CDR3 is 15 amino acids. Trimming shortened V by 1 base and J by 4 bases, and 10 bases separated the two germline ends.

A remark on this clone: The junction and the germline gene differ at one end; a read error may be behind it. V gene TRBV19 combines with J gene TRBJ2-2, with 7 nucleotides matching TRBD1. Germline V lookup: CDR1 LNHDA, CDR2 SQIVND (reference sequence). The CDR3 totals 17 residues. CDR3 region: CASSNRDRANYPGELFF. CDR3 sequence (DNA): TGTGCCAGCAGTAACCGGGACAGAGCTAACTACCCCGGGGAGCTGTTTTTT.

The chain is built from TRBV2 and TRBJ2-5; D call uncertain. This CDR3 is built from 16 residues. Germline V CDR1 and CDR2: SNHLY, FYNNEI. Trimming cost V 0 bases and J 1 base, with 12 bases left between them. The CDR3 sequence is CASSEAGSELQETQYF. The CDR3 DNA is TGTGCCAGCAGTGAAGCAGGTTCGGAGCTCCAAGAGACCCAGTACTTC.

This sequence joins TRBV2 and TRBJ2-3; 12 bases are a match to TRBD1. The germline CDR1 and CDR2 sequences are SNHLY and FYNNEI. CDR3 length equals 16 residues. Trimming at V came to 6 bases and at J to 4 bases, leaving 8 bases not matched to a gene. CDR3 in DNA: TGTGCCAGCAGACCTTACCGGGACAGGGGGCCAGATACGCAGTATTTT. Protein product: CASRPYRDRGPDTQYF.

This chain connects TRBV11-2 to TRBJ2-7, with 9 bases fitting TRBD1. This CDR3 has 14 residues. Germline CDR1 SGHAT, CDR2 FQNNGV. V lost 4 bases and J lost 3; bases outside the gene matches: 4. The CDR3 DNA follows: TGTGCCAGCAGCTCGGGACAGGGAGTCTACGAGCAGTACTTC. Its translation: CASSSGQGVYEQYF.

The chain employs TRBV27 and TRBJ1-6, with D tentatively TRBD1 (6 bases). Germline loops: CDR1 MNHEY, CDR2 SMNVEV (reference sequence). The V gene lost 2 bases and the J gene lost 2 bases, with 10 bases spanning the gap. This CDR3 region has 16 residues. CDR3 sequence (DNA): TGTGCCAGCAGTTTAACCGGACAGCCCTATAATTCACCCCTCCACTTT. This sequence encodes CASSLTGQPYNSPLHF.

The chain is built from TRBV2 and TRBJ1-2; D gene ambiguous. This CDR3 is built from 13 residues. V lost 3 bases and J lost 7, with 12 bases in between. The germline V gene encodes CDR1 SNHLY and CDR2 FYNNEI. CDR3 coding DNA: TGTGCCAGCAGTGACAGTCCCCCGCCTGGCTACACCTTC. Translating it yields CASSDSPPPGYTF.

The V and J genes are TRBV6-5 and TRBJ2-7, with unresolved D. Germline V CDR1 and CDR2: MNHEY, SVGAGI. There are 12 residues in the CDR3. V lost 3 bases and J 4 bases, leaving 7 bases between the germline ends. The CDR3 reads CASSYGEYEQYF. CDR3 DNA: TGTGCCAGCAGTTATGGAGAGTACGAGCAGTACTTC.

CDR3 sequence: CATSRAGRMEKLFF. For the CDR3, the DNA is TGTGCCACCAGCAGAGCGGGTCGTATGGAAAAACTGTTTTTT. The chain links TRBV15 to TRBJ1-4; no clear D. CDR3 size: 14 residues. The germline CDR1 and CDR2 sequences are LNHNV and YYDKDF (reference sequence). V gave up 1 base and J gave up 8 bases, with 11 bases separating them.

The chain recombines TRBV28 with TRBJ1-6; D is possibly TRBD1 (6 bases). The V gene lost 4 bases and the J gene lost 7 bases, with 14 bases spanning the gap. The CDR3 spans 15 residues. The germline gives CDR1 MDHEN, CDR2 SYDVKM. CDR3 DNA sequence: TGTGCCAGCAGTTCTGCGGGGGGCGGGAATTCACCCCTCCACTTT. This sequence encodes CASSSAGGGNSPLHF. The whole variable domain, filled in from reference TRBV28 and TRBJ1-6, reads DVKVTQSSRYLVKRTGEKVFLECVQDMDHENMFWYRQDPGLGLRLIYFSYDVKMKEKGDIPEGYSVSREKKERFSLILESASTNQTSMYLCASSSAGGGNSPLHFGNGTRLTVT.

The gene calls are TRBV3-1 (or the pseudogene TRBV3-2) and TRBJ2-7, with 9 bases lining up with TRBD1. The ends lost 0 bases at V and 4 bases at J; junction bases unmatched: 4. The germline gives CDR1 LGHDT, CDR2 YNNKEL (reference sequence). The CDR3 sequence is 15 residues long. CDR3 coding DNA: TGTGCCAGCAGCCAAGATCCCGGACAGGGGTACGAGCAGTACTTC. Translated: CASSQDPGQGYEQYF.